Below, 15 T cell receptor beta chains from the same sample are listed, as sequenced in a study of human T cells and chemical hapten exposure. TCRdb redid the calling of the RACE reads with MiXCR, one entry per CDR3 protein. The sample has around 76,000 distinct CDR3 sequences, about 11% seen once. Sample time point: patch test 1, 2 weeks after DPC sensitization. Sample treatment: therapeutic diphenylcyclopropenone sensitization with weekly scalp DPC. Sequencing was performed on whole blood, taken in connection with sensitization to the hapten diphenylcyclopropenone (DPC). The receptors come from a woman between 55 and 75 years old with alopecia areata. Some clones in this sample may be carry-over from other donors' samples.

The chain combines TRBV7-2 with TRBJ2-5, with TRBD2 matching 8 bases. Per the germline V gene, CDR1 is SGHTA and CDR2 is FQGNSA. The CDR3 totals 16 residues. V shed 1 base and J 2 bases; nucleotides not matched to a gene: 6. CDR3 in DNA: TGTGCCAGCAGCTTAGGGGGCACTAGCGGACAAGAGACCCAGTACTTC. Its translation is CASSLGGTSGQETQYF. Variable domain in full (rest from reference TRBV7-2 and TRBJ2-5): GAGVSQSPSNKVTEKGKDVELRCDPISGHTALYWYRQSLGQGLEFLIYFQGNSAPDKSGLPSDRFSAERTGGSVSTLTIQRTQQEDSAVYLCASSLGGTSGQETQYFGPGTRLLVL.

This clonotype was seen a few times. The rearrangement links TRBV5-1 to TRBJ2-7; a possible D gene is TRBD2 (5 bases). The V gene lost 5 bases and the J gene lost 3 bases, with 12 bases spanning the gap. The germline gives CDR1 SGHRS, CDR2 YFSETQ. This CDR3 contains 13 residues. CDR3 amino acids: CASRKEGIYEQYF. The CDR3 nucleotides are TGCGCCAGCAGGAAAGAGGGAATCTACGAGCAGTACTTC.

This clonotype was seen only a few times. V usage is TRBV6-1 and J usage is TRBJ2-5; 10 bases agree with TRBD1. The J segment lost 5 bases and the V segment lost 3 bases, leaving 3 bases of the junction unmatched. In germline, CDR1 is MNHNS, CDR2 SASEGT. This CDR3 is 14 amino acids long. The CDR3 region is CASSETGGPETQYF. The CDR3 DNA follows: TGTGCCAGCAGTGAGACAGGGGGCCCTGAGACCCAGTACTTC.

The chain couples TRBV10-3 to TRBJ2-5; the match to TRBD2 covers 8 bases. The germline gives CDR1 ENHRY, CDR2 SYGVKD. This CDR3 is built from 13 residues. V lost 10 bases to trimming and J lost 2 bases; unmatched junction nucleotides: 6. CDR3 in DNA: TGTGCCACGAGCGGGGGCGTGCAAGAGACCCAGTACTTC. Protein: CATSGGVQETQYF.

This clonotype was detected many times. The chain couples TRBV27 to TRBJ2-4; D is possibly TRBD1 (5 bases). This CDR3 is 12 amino acids long. Trimming removed 4 bases from V and 7 bases from J, with 8 bases in between. Germline V gene data show CDR1 as MNHEY and CDR2 as SMNVEV (reference sequence). The CDR3 DNA is TGTGCCAGCAGTTCGACAGTTAACATTCAGTACTTC. It codes for CASSSTVNIQYF.

V gene TRBV4-1 combines with J gene TRBJ1-2, with a weak D call TRBD1 (6 bases). The length of the CDR3 is 17 residues. Trimming removed 4 bases from V and 1 base from J, with 19 bases in between. From germline, CDR1 is MGHRA and CDR2 YSYEKL. CDR3 amino acids: CASSPYRTVDGNYGYTF. The CDR3 DNA follows: TGCGCCAGCAGCCCATACCGGACAGTCGATGGTAACTATGGCTACACCTTC.

This clonotype occurred many times. This chain connects TRBV27 to TRBJ1-3; 7 bases map to TRBD1. Germline V gene data show CDR1 as MNHEY and CDR2 as SMNVEV (reference sequence). This CDR3 comprises 16 residues. V lost 6 bases to trimming and J lost 2 bases; unmatched junction nucleotides: 10. The CDR3 nucleotides are TGTGCCAGCAGGCGGGATGGCAGGGGGACTGGAAACACCATATATTTT. It translates to CASRRDGRGTGNTIYF.

This chain uses TRBV28 with TRBJ2-7; 8 bases align to TRBD1. The CDR3 covers 13 residues. The V and J ends lost 6 bases and 4 bases, in that order; junction bases with no gene match: 5. CDR1 is MDHEN and CDR2 is SYDVKM in the germline V gene. The CDR3 here is CASSWTGFYEQYF. CDR3 DNA: TGTGCCAGCAGCTGGACAGGGTTTTACGAGCAGTACTTC.

At least ten counts were recorded for this clonotype. The V gene is TRBV7-3, the J gene TRBJ2-5; unclear D gene. Germline V lookup: CDR1 SGHTA, CDR2 FQGTGA. CDR3 size: 15 residues. V lost 2 bases to trimming and J lost 4 bases, with 14 bases between them. This chain's CDR3 is CASSLVYSLPETQYF. The CDR3 DNA is TGTGCCAGCAGCTTAGTGTACAGTCTCCCAGAGACCCAGTACTTC.

A single count supports this clonotype. The V gene is TRBV3-1, the J gene TRBJ1-5; no definite D call. CDR3 length: 15 residues. The V gene's germline CDR1 is LGHDT and CDR2 YNNKEL (reference sequence). V shed 0 bases and J shed 0 bases, with 6 bases lying between them. The CDR3 reads CASSQDTVSNQPQHF. In nucleotides, the CDR3 is TGTGCCAGCAGCCAAGATACAGTTAGCAATCAGCCCCAGCATTTT.

Many counts were recorded for this clonotype. CDR3 bases: TGTGCCAGCAGTACCGACATATTCGTTTACAATGAGCAGTTCTTC. This codes for CASSTDIFVYNEQFF. The chain carries TRBV2 and TRBJ2-1; D is uncertain. Germline V gives CDR1 SNHLY, CDR2 FYNNEI. Trimming took off 5 bases at V and 4 bases at J, with 15 bases between the two ends. The CDR3 sequence is 15 residues long. Variable domain in full (rest from reference TRBV2 and TRBJ2-1): EPEVTQTPSHQVTQMGQEVILRCVPISNHLYFYWYRQILGQKVEFLVSFYNNEISEKSEIFDDQFSVERPDGSNFTLKIRSTKLEDSAMYFCASSTDIFVYNEQFFGPGTRLTVL.

The table lists this clonotype with a few counts. The chain has TRBV9 and TRBJ1-5, with D unclear. V dropped 0 bases and J dropped 0 bases, with 7 bases sitting between them. Germline V gene data show CDR1 as SGDLS and CDR2 as YYNGEE. The CDR3 runs 15 residues. The CDR3: CASSVGPYSNQPQHF. The CDR3 region has the DNA TGTGCCAGCAGCGTAGGACCTTATAGCAATCAGCCCCAGCATTTT.

This clonotype has a handful of counts. The rearrangement joins TRBV27 to TRBJ2-7, with D maybe TRBD1 (6 bases). The CDR3 is 14 residues long. CDR1 is MNHEY, CDR2 SMNVEV, per germline (reference sequence). The ends were cut back, 2 bases at V and 5 bases at J, with 13 bases in the middle. CDR3 region: CASSLDYRAHEQYF. In DNA form, the CDR3 reads TGTGCCAGCAGTTTAGACTACAGGGCCCACGAGCAGTACTTC.

The J gene is TRBJ1-3, the V gene TRBV14; D is undetermined. Germline CDR1 reads SGHDN; CDR2 reads FVKESK. The V end lost 4 bases, the J end lost 2 bases, and 6 bases lay between the germline ends. The CDR3 covers 13 residues. CDR3 residues: CASSPRAGNTIYF. CDR3 DNA: TGTGCCAGCAGCCCTCGCGCTGGAAACACCATATATTTT.

This clonotype has a count of ten or more. This chain connects TRBV7-6 to TRBJ1-1; the D is unclear. This CDR3 is built from 14 residues. V lost 5 bases, J lost 4 bases, and 14 bases lay in between. Germline CDR1 SGHVS, CDR2 FNYEAQ. CDR3 amino acids: CASSPRQELTEAFF. The CDR3 nucleotides are TGTGCCAGCAGCCCCCGACAAGAACTCACTGAAGCTTTCTTT.